A single sample is the source of the 24 T cell receptor beta chains below, sequenced in a study of OX40 agonist ivuxolimab in advanced cancers. Using immunoSEQ multiplex PCR, the repertoire was profiled, and TCRdb retains in-frame clones only, with some absent. Here the sample spans about 58,000 clones, about 90% being singletons. Sample: CD4+ or CD8+ T cells sorted from blood, taken in a trial of the OX40 agonist ivuxolimab. These receptors were taken from an adult with an advanced solid tumor such as melanoma, head and neck, liver or kidney cancer.

A remark on this clone: The junction departs from the called germline gene at one end, perhaps through a read error. Other DNA sequences of this sample code for an identical CDR3. The chain is built from TRBV5-1 and TRBJ2-2, with 13 nucleotides matching TRBD2. Germline V CDR1 and CDR2: SGHRS, YFSETQ. This CDR3 contains 17 residues. The CDR3, as DNA: TGTGCCAGCAGCAAGACTAGCGGGAGGAACGCGGGCGGGGAGCTGTTTTTT. Translating gives CASSKTSGRNAGGELFF.

The rearrangement joins TRBV7-3 to TRBJ2-1; D gene uncertain. CDR1 SGHTA and CDR2 FQGTGA come from the germline V gene. The CDR3 consists of 14 residues. The ends were cut back, 1 base at V and 2 bases at J, with 6 bases in the middle. The CDR3 DNA reads TGTGCCAGCAGCTTAATGTGGGCCTACAATGAGCAGTTCTTC. Translated: CASSLMWAYNEQFF.

This clone appeared once. The chain recombines TRBV4-1 with TRBJ2-7; D is perhaps TRBD1 (6 bases). CDR3 length: 14 residues. The V gene lost 0 bases and the J gene lost 7 bases, with 13 bases spanning the gap. Germline assignment: CDR1 MGHRA and CDR2 YSYEKL. CDR3 DNA sequence: TGCGCCAGCAGCCAAGAAAGGACAGACCTGGAGCAGTACTTC. This translates into CASSQERTDLEQYF.

The chain joins TRBV19 to TRBJ2-5; 7 bases align to TRBD1. V dropped 4 bases and J dropped 3; count of bases not matched to a gene: 2. CDR3 length equals 13 residues. CDR1 is LNHDA, CDR2 SQIVND, per germline (reference sequence). CDR3 sequence (DNA): TGTGCCAGTAGTACTACAGGGGAAGAGACCCAGTACTTC. It specifies CASSTTGEETQYF.

This clone appeared a few times. The rearrangement links TRBV10-3 to TRBJ1-5; D call uncertain. Deletions cut 4 bases from V and 6 bases from J, with 7 bases between. Germline CDR1 is ENHRY and CDR2 is SYGVKD. This CDR3 region has 12 residues. CDR3 region: CAISALGQPQHF. The CDR3 DNA reads TGTGCCATCAGTGCCCTTGGTCAGCCCCAGCATTTT.

The rearrangement links TRBV7-3 to TRBJ2-2; D unclear. Germline V gives CDR1 SGHTA, CDR2 FQGTGA. V shed 1 base and J shed 1 base, with 1 base lying between them. The CDR3 spans 13 residues. CDR3 nucleotides: TGTGCCAGCAGCTTAAAGAACACCGGGGAGCTGTTTTTT. It codes for CASSLKNTGELFF.

This clone was detected only once. This sequence joins TRBV19 and TRBJ2-2, with 11 bases fitting TRBD2. V trimming: 4 bases; J trimming: 7 bases; junction bases outside the gene matches: 5. The length of the CDR3 is 15 residues. Germline CDR1 reads LNHDA; CDR2 reads SQIVND (reference sequence). As DNA, the CDR3 is TGTGCCAGTAGTACAGACGGGACTAGCGGCGGGGAGCTGTTTTTT. Its translation: CASSTDGTSGGELFF.

V is TRBV5-6 and J is TRBJ1-4; weak D call: TRBD1 (6 bases). Deletions cut 3 bases from V and 5 bases from J, with 11 bases between. The CDR3 totals 14 residues. The germline V gene encodes CDR1 SGHDT and CDR2 YYEEEE. CDR3 in amino acids: CASSYQGWNEKLFF. The CDR3 nucleotides read TGTGCCAGCAGCTATCAGGGGTGGAATGAAAAACTGTTTTTT. The full variable domain, its missing parts supplied by reference TRBV5-6 and TRBJ1-4, is DAGVTQSPTHLIKTRGQQVTLRCSPKSGHDTVSWYQQALGQGPQFIFQYYEEEERQRGNFPDRFSGHQFPNYSSELNVNALLLGDSALYLCASSYQGWNEKLFFGSGTQLSVL.

This clone was seen only a few times. The chain couples TRBV7-9 to TRBJ2-7; the D call may be TRBD1 or TRBD2 (6 bases each). The CDR3 length is 15 residues. Trimming removed 1 base at V and 0 bases at J, with 10 bases between. The germline V gene encodes CDR1 SEHNR and CDR2 FQNEAQ (reference sequence). CDR3 amino acids: CASSLEGGSSYEQYF. In DNA, the CDR3 is TGTGCCAGCAGCTTAGAGGGGGGAAGCTCCTACGAGCAGTACTTC.

In its sample, this clone was seen once. The chain links TRBV15 to TRBJ2-7, with D uncertain. Trimming removed 3 bases from V and 7 bases from J, with 19 bases in between. Germline loops: CDR1 LNHNV, CDR2 YYDKDF (reference sequence). The CDR3 totals 15 residues. The CDR3 loop reads CATSSGRHASGEQYF. Here the CDR3 DNA reads TGTGCCACCAGCAGCGGAAGGCATGCTTCCGGGGAGCAGTACTTC.

This sequence joins TRBV11-2 and TRBJ1-5, with a tentative D call TRBD1 (5 bases). Germline assignment: CDR1 SGHAT and CDR2 FQNNGV. V gave up 2 bases and J gave up 6 bases, with 5 bases separating them. CDR3 length: 12 residues. This CDR3 is CASSLQGQPQHF. The CDR3 DNA follows: TGTGCCAGCAGCTTACAGGGTCAGCCCCAGCATTTT.

CDR3 sequence: CASSVPGQISGANVLTF. CDR3 nucleotide sequence: TGTGCCAGCAGTGTACCGGGACAAATCTCTGGGGCCAACGTCCTGACTTTC. The chain uses TRBV25-1 and TRBJ2-6, with D tentatively TRBD1 (6 bases). This CDR3 has 17 residues. Trimming took off 4 bases at V and 0 bases at J, with 13 bases between the two ends. In germline, CDR1 is MGHDK, CDR2 SYGVNS.

This clone has just one count. The chain employs TRBV19 and TRBJ1-1; TRBD1 aligns across 8 bases. Trimming removed 5 bases from V and 6 bases from J; junction bases left unmatched: 8. In germline, CDR1 is LNHDA, CDR2 SQIVND (reference sequence). This CDR3 comprises 14 residues. CDR3 nucleotide sequence: TGTGCCAGTAGTGTAGGACAGGGAATTTCTGAAGCTTTCTTT. Amino acids: CASSVGQGISEAFF.

This clone was recorded only once. J is TRBJ2-1 and V is TRBV27; D not resolved. CDR1 and CDR2 (germline): MNHEY, SMNVEV (reference sequence). The CDR3 runs 12 residues. With 6 bases removed from V and 3 bases from J, the gap between germline ends came to 6 bases. The CDR3 DNA follows: TGTGCCAGCAGGACGGTCTACAATGAGCAGTTCTTC. This translates into CASRTVYNEQFF.

The rearrangement links TRBV21-1 to TRBJ1-4. TRBV21-1 is shown as a pseudogene. The CDR3 runs 13 residues. CDR3 in amino acids: CASDGPFREKLFF. In DNA, the CDR3 is TGTGCCAGCGACGGACCGTTTAGGGAAAAACTGTTTTTT.

The chain is built from TRBV19 and TRBJ2-1; no definite D call. The CDR3 has 14 residues. Germline CDR1 and CDR2: LNHDA and SQIVND (reference sequence). Trimming shortened V by 3 bases and J by 6 bases, and 12 bases separated the two germline ends. CDR3 residues: CASSISLAVNEQFF. Here the CDR3 DNA reads TGTGCCAGTAGTATTAGTCTGGCTGTCAATGAGCAGTTCTTC.

The chain carries TRBV11-2 and TRBJ2-1; unclear D gene. This CDR3 is built from 12 residues. The V gene's germline CDR1 is SGHAT and CDR2 FQNNGV. Trimming stripped 1 base from V and 7 bases from J, with 5 bases between. Here the CDR3 reads CASSLVGNEQFF. The CDR3 bases are TGTGCCAGCAGCTTAGTTGGGAATGAGCAGTTCTTC. The full variable domain, completed using reference TRBV11-2 and TRBJ2-1, is EAGVAQSPRYKIIEKRQSVAFWCNPISGHATLYWYQQILGQGPKLLIQFQNNGVVDDSQLPKDRFSAERLKGVDSTLKIQPAKLEDSAVYLCASSLVGNEQFFGPGTRLTVL.

This rearrangement joins TRBV19 to TRBJ1-3; D remains unclear. Germline CDR1 LNHDA, CDR2 SQIVND (reference sequence). This CDR3 contains 13 residues. The V end lost 5 bases, the J end lost 0 bases, and 5 bases lay between the germline ends. CDR3 DNA: TGTGCCAGTAGTGAAAGCTCTGGAAACACCATATATTTT. Its translation is CASSESSGNTIYF.

This chain connects TRBV2 to TRBJ1-5; D not resolved. The CDR3 length is 14 residues. Between the trimmed V and J ends, which lost 4 bases and 4 bases, there was a span of 11 bases. CDR1 is SNHLY and CDR2 is FYNNEI in the germline V gene. The CDR3 DNA is TGTGCCAGCAGTGCGGAGGGCTTAAATCAGCCCCAGCATTTT. It encodes CASSAEGLNQPQHF. The full variable domain, rest sourced from reference TRBV2 and TRBJ1-5, is EPEVTQTPSHQVTQMGQEVILRCVPISNHLYFYWYRQILGQKVEFLVSFYNNEISEKSEIFDDQFSVERPDGSNFTLKIRSTKLEDSAMYFCASSAEGLNQPQHFGDGTRLSIL.

This clone counts as medium-sized (0.01 to 0.1%). V gene TRBV7-9 combines with J gene TRBJ1-4, with a possible D match to TRBD1 (5 bases). V was clipped by 0 bases and J by 7 bases, with 9 bases between them. Germline V gene data show CDR1 as SEHNR and CDR2 as FQNEAQ (reference sequence). The CDR3 is made up of 14 amino acids. The CDR3 here is CASSLATGGEKLFF. In DNA form, the CDR3 reads TGTGCCAGCAGCTTAGCGACTGGGGGTGAAAAACTGTTTTTT.

The chain has TRBV27 and TRBJ2-1; no firm D call. The CDR3 is 13 residues long. Germline CDR1 and CDR2: MNHEY and SMNVEV (reference sequence). V was clipped by 7 bases and J by 6 bases, with 13 bases between them. CDR3 loop: CASKEGNANEQFF. The DNA for the CDR3 is TGTGCCAGCAAGGAAGGGAATGCCAATGAGCAGTTCTTC.

The chain employs TRBV6-1 and TRBJ2-7, with TRBD2 matching over 9 bases. Germline values: CDR1 MNHNS, CDR2 SASEGT. Germline trimming cut 8 bases from V and 1 base from J; bases unmatched to any gene: 3. This CDR3 region has 13 residues. CDR3 amino acids: CASCAGGSYEQYF. CDR3 coding DNA: TGTGCCAGCTGTGCGGGAGGGTCCTACGAGCAGTACTTC.

The CDR3 DNA reads TGCGCCAGCTCGAGGGTTGGACAGTATAATTCACCCCTCCACTTT. Amino acid sequence: CASSRVGQYNSPLHF. The V gene is TRBV4-3, the J gene TRBJ1-6, with D tentatively TRBD1 (6 bases). The ends were cut back, 8 bases at V and 4 bases at J, with 15 bases in the middle. Germline CDR1 reads LGHNA; CDR2 reads YSLEER. The CDR3 runs 15 residues.

The J gene is TRBJ2-1, the V gene TRBV2, with TRBD2 matching over 9 bases. With 4 bases clipped from V and 4 bases from J, the junction kept 5 bases outside the gene matches. This CDR3 is built from 15 residues. CDR1 SNHLY and CDR2 FYNNEI come from the germline V gene. The CDR3 DNA reads as TGTGCCAGCAGTGTTGGGCTAGCGGGGTACAATGAGCAGTTCTTC. Translated: CASSVGLAGYNEQFF.